The entry below gives a single TCR beta chain sequence along with its context. As yet, its antigen is unknown. The sample is drawn from a study of identifying expanded T cells in peripheral blood. Study outcomes and limitations: Variance in clone template counts between roughly two-week samples significantly increased with total template count across all healthy donors. About 1.2 clones differed between technical replicates, versus around 16 and 19 over time.

Collection occurred without any documented infections or immune events in donors. Sequencing used immunoSEQ multiplex PCR; TCRdb keeps in-frame clones, though not all of them. Found here are around 66,000 clones, about 87% of them singletons; the top ten hold roughly 4.5%. V dropped 3 bases and J dropped 11 bases, with 13 bases sitting between them. The CDR3 consists of 13 residues. Germline V gene lookup returns CDR1 ENHRY and CDR2 SYGVKD. The TCR sequence derives from a person aged 18 to 70 in good health. The chain links TRBV10-3 to TRBJ1-4, with D unclear. Sample: blood. CDR3 residues: CAISDDMGSKLFF. Here the CDR3 DNA reads TGTGCCATCAGTGACGATATGGGGAGCAAACTGTTTTTT.